This entry lists 2 T cell receptor beta chains sequenced from one sample in a study of OX40 agonist ivuxolimab in advanced cancers. TCRdb's table, derived via immunoSEQ multiplex PCR, lists solely in-frame clones and lacks some. The sample holds 65,000 to 95,000 clones; around four fifths are singletons and the top ten take around 0.76%. Sequencing was performed on CD4+ or CD8+ T cells sorted from blood, taken in a trial of the OX40 agonist ivuxolimab. The receptors were sampled from an adult with an advanced solid tumor such as melanoma, head and neck, liver or kidney cancer.

This sequence joins TRBV7-2 and TRBJ1-5; D is unclear. This CDR3 region has 13 residues. Germline CDR1 reads SGHTA; CDR2 reads FQGNSA. Trimming cost V 0 bases and J 3 bases, with 3 bases left between them. The CDR3 here is CASSLATNQPQHF. In DNA form, the CDR3 reads TGTGCCAGCAGCTTAGCCACCAATCAGCCCCAGCATTTT.

This rearrangement joins TRBV19 to TRBJ1-5, with 8 bases fitting TRBD1. CDR3 size: 17 residues. The germline gives CDR1 LNHDA, CDR2 SQIVND (reference sequence). The V gene end was trimmed by 4 bases and the J gene end by 0 bases; junction bases not matched to a gene: 8. The DNA of the CDR3 is TGTGCCAGTAGTACGGCGGACAGGGAATATAGCAATCAGCCCCAGCATTTT. It yields the protein CASSTADREYSNQPQHF. The variable domain in full, completed from reference TRBV19 and TRBJ1-5, reads DGGITQSPKYLFRKEGQNVTLSCEQNLNHDAMYWYRQDPGQGLRLIYYSQIVNDFQKGDIAEGYSVSREKKESFPLTVTSAQKNPTAFYLCASSTADREYSNQPQHFGDGTRLSIL.